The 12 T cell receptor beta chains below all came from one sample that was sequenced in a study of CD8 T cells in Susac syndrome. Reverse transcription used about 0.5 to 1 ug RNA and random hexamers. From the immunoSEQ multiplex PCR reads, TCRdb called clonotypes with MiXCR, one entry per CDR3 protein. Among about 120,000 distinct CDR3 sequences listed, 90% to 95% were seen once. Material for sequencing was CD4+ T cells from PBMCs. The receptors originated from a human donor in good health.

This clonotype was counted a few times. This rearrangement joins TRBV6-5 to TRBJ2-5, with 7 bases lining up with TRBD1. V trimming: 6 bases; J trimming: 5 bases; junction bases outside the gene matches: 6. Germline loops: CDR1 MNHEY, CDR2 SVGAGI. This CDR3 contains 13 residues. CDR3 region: CASRRQGRETQYF. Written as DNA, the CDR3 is TGTGCCAGCAGGAGACAGGGTCGCGAGACCCAGTACTTC.

The CDR3 reads CATSGRGRATDTQYF. In nucleotides, the CDR3 is TGTGCCACCAGTGGAAGAGGCAGAGCCACAGATACGCAGTATTTT. The genes are TRBV24-1 and TRBJ2-3; no clear D. In germline, CDR1 is KGHDR, CDR2 SFDVKD. Trimming removed 5 bases from V and 2 bases from J, with 13 bases in between. CDR3 size: 15 residues.

CDR3 coding DNA: TGCGCCAGCAGGCTAGCGGACTACGAGCAGTACTTC. The encoded protein is CASRLADYEQYF. This chain links TRBV5-1 with TRBJ2-7, with TRBD2 identical over 7 bases. J lost 3 bases, V lost 5 bases, and 2 bases had no gene match. The germline gives CDR1 SGHRS, CDR2 YFSETQ. The CDR3 runs 12 residues. Full variable domain (remainder filled in from reference TRBV5-1 and TRBJ2-7): KAGVTQTPRYLIKTRGQQVTLSCSPISGHRSVSWYQQTPGQGLQFLFEYFSETQRNKGNFPGRFSGRQFSNSRSEMNVSTLELGDSALYLCASRLADYEQYFGPGTRLTVT.

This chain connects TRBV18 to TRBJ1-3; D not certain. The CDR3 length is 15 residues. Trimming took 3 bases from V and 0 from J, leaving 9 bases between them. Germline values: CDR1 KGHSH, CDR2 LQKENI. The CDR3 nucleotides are TGTGCCAGCTCACCGTACGGCAGCTCTGGAAACACCATATATTTT. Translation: CASSPYGSSGNTIYF.

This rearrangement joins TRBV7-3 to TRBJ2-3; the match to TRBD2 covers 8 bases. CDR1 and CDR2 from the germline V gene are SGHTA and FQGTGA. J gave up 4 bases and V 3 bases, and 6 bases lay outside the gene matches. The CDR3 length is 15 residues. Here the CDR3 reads CASSLGSGIPDTQYF. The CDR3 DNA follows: TGTGCCAGCAGCTTGGGTAGCGGGATCCCAGATACGCAGTATTTT.

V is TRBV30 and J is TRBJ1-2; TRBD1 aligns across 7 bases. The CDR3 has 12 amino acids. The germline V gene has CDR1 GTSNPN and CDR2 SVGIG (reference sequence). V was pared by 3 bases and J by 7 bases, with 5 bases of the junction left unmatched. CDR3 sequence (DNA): TGTGCCTGGAGGGGGCCAGGGGGTGGCTACACCTTC. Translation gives CAWRGPGGGYTF.

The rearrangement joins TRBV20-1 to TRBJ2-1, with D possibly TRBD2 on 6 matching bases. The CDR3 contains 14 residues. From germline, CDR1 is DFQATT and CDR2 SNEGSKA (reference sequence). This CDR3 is CSLSSDGSYNEQFF. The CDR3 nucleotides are TGCAGCCTCTCTAGCGACGGCTCCTACAATGAGCAGTTCTTC.

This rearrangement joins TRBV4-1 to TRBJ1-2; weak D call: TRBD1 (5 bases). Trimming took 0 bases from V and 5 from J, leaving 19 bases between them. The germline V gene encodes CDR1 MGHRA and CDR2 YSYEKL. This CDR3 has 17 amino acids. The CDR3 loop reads CASSQDTRFGGRYGYTF. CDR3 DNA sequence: TGCGCCAGCAGCCAAGATACCCGGTTCGGGGGTAGGTATGGCTACACCTTC.

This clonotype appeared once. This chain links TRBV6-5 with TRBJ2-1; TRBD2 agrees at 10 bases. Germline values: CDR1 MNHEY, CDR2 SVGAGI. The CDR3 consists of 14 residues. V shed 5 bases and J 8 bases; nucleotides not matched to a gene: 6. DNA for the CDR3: TGTGCCAGCAGTACCCTAGCGGGAGTATATGAGCAGTTCTTC. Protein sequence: CASSTLAGVYEQFF.

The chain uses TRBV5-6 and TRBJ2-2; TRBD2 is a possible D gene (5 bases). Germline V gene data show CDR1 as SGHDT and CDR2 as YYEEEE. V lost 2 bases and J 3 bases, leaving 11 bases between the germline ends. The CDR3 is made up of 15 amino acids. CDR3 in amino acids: CASSFGPGDTGELFF. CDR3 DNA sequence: TGTGCCAGCAGCTTCGGGCCCGGGGACACCGGGGAGCTGTTTTTT.

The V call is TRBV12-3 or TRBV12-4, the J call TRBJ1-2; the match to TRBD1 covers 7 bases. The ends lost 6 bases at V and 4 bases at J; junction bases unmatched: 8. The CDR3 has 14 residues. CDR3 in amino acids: CASSPQGPPYGYTF. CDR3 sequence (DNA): TGTGCCAGCAGCCCACAGGGGCCTCCCTATGGCTACACCTTC.

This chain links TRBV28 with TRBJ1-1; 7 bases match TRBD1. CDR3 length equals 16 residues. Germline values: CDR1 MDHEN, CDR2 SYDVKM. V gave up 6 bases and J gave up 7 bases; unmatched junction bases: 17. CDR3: CASSRYRQGTRNEAFF. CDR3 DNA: TGTGCCAGCAGCCGATACCGACAGGGTACAAGGAATGAAGCTTTCTTT.